This TCR beta chain was sequenced in a study of T cell changes during pregnancy in multiple sclerosis. Profiled with immunoSEQ multiplex PCR; TCRdb holds only in-frame clones, not every one. The sample records roughly 76,000 clones, nearly 95% being singletons. Germline CDR1 and CDR2: MNHEY and SMNVEV (reference sequence). V shed 5 bases and J 3 bases; nucleotides not matched to a gene: 9. The CDR3 runs to 15 residues. Sample: CD4+ T cells from peripheral blood mononuclear cells, taken after pregnancy. This chain connects TRBV27 to TRBJ2-7; 8 bases agree with TRBD1. This TCR derives from a female donor with multiple sclerosis, enrolled in a pregnancy study. CDR3 bases: TGTGCCAGCAGTCCCGACAGGGGCGGATTCTACGAGCAGTACTTC. The encoded protein is CASSPDRGGFYEQYF.